The entry below gives a single TCR beta chain sequence along with its context. What it recognizes is unknown. This sample stems from a study of cytomegalovirus exposure and HLA in healthy donors. Study context: Early on, a data release was issued that held 80 million or so unique TCRs from HLA-typed donors. Study-wide findings and caveats: In vitro testing confirmed a few CMV-associated chains as specific for CMV antigens. Among the most significant clusters, several appeared linked to common viral pathogens in a later analysis.

From germline, CDR1 is SGDLS and CDR2 YYNGEE. Trimming stripped 0 bases from V and 0 bases from J, with 10 bases between. This CDR3 region has 16 residues. The PCR employed 60 Vbeta primers together with 13 Jbeta primers. Method: immunoSEQ multiplex PCR; TCRdb's copy keeps in-frame clones and lacks some. This sample has 45,000 to 65,000 clones, with about 73% found just once. Material for sequencing was PBMCs. This clonotype was sampled from a man between 18 and 35 years old in good health and CMV-seronegative. The rearrangement joins TRBV9 to TRBJ1-5; D is perhaps TRBD1 (5 bases). CDR3 bases: TGTGCCAGCAGCGTAGGGGCGGGGGGTAGCAATCAGCCCCAGCATTTT. As protein: CASSVGAGGSNQPQHF. Drawing the rest from reference TRBV9 and TRBJ1-5, the complete variable domain is DSGVTQTPKHLITATGQRVTLRCSPRSGDLSVYWYQQSLDQGLQFLIQYYNGEERAKGNILERFSAQQFPDLHSELNLSSLELGDSALYFCASSVGAGGSNQPQHFGDGTRLSIL.